This T cell receptor beta chain was sequenced for a study of control samples from healthy donors and cancer patients (dated by TCRdb to the early 2020s). Counted from cysteine to phenylalanine, this CDR3 has 13 amino acids. Only CDR3 DNA is held: 39 bases, read in frame from base 1. In the germline V gene, CDR1 corresponds to LGHNT and CDR2 to FRNRAP. V gives up 2 bases and J gives up 8 bases, and the segment between their germline ends measures 11 bases. On this clone: Its antigen remains undetermined. Per-base qualities were not stored, and no clone one base away is much larger.

Library preparation was by the immunoSEQ multiplex PCR assay. What TCRdb holds here is the immuneACCESS table cut down to in-frame rearrangements. Part of the clones is not present; checked against another copy, under half of the missing clones reflect an unresolved V gene, and the others are unexplained. The table for this sample lists 130,000 or so clones; about nine tenths of them were counted only once. Around 5.8% of the sample rests with the top ten. The sequence links TRBV12-5 to TRBJ2-3; the D gene remains uncertain. The sequence was collected from a man aged 18 to 29 in good health. Input material: blood. The bases are TGTGCTAGTGGTTTGTTTGGACGAGGTACGCAGTATTTT. Translated, this is CASGLFGRGTQYF. Reference TRBV12-5 and TRBJ2-3 genes cover what lies past the CDR3, so the full variable domain is DARVTQTPRHKVTEMGQEVTMRCQPILGHNTVFWYRQTMMQGLELLAYFRNRAPLDDSGMPKDRFSAEMPDATLATLKIQPSEPRDSAVYFCASGLFGRGTQYFGPGTRLTVL.